This passage covers 2 T cell receptor beta chains from one sample sequenced in a study of T cells in localized non-small cell lung cancer. Measured with immunoSEQ multiplex PCR; TCRdb has only the in-frame clones, and not every one. The repertoire holds over 3,000 clones, with about 29% as singletons. Specimen: lung tumor tissue, collected before any cancer treatment. These receptors originate from a woman aged 35-75 years with stage I squamous cell lung carcinoma.

This clone was found a few times. The chain recombines TRBV11-3 with TRBJ1-1; a possible D gene is TRBD1 (5 bases). The V gene's germline CDR1 is SGHNT and CDR2 YENEEA. The ends were cut back, 2 bases at V and 6 bases at J, with 13 bases in the middle. This CDR3 spans 14 amino acids. CDR3 DNA sequence: TGTGCCAGCAGCTTATTCGGGGGACTTGCTGAAGCTTTCTTT. Translated: CASSLFGGLAEAFF. Drawing the rest from reference TRBV11-3 and TRBJ1-1, the complete variable domain is EAGVVQSPRYKIIEKKQPVAFWCNPISGHNTLYWYLQNLGQGPELLIRYENEEAVDDSQLPKDRFSAERLKGVDSTLKIQPAELGDSAVYLCASSLFGGLAEAFFGQGTRLTVV.

The chain employs TRBV11-3 and TRBJ2-3, with 7 nucleotides matching TRBD2. The length of the CDR3 is 15 residues. V lost 3 bases, J lost 4 bases, and 7 bases stayed unmatched. In germline, CDR1 is SGHNT, CDR2 YENEEA. The CDR3 nucleotides read TGTGCCAGCAGCTTCAGGACTAGTCAGGCAGATACGCAGTATTTT. Protein sequence: CASSFRTSQADTQYF. Together with reference TRBV11-3 and TRBJ2-3, the CDR3 gives the full variable domain: EAGVVQSPRYKIIEKKQPVAFWCNPISGHNTLYWYLQNLGQGPELLIRYENEEAVDDSQLPKDRFSAERLKGVDSTLKIQPAELGDSAVYLCASSFRTSQADTQYFGPGTRLTVL.